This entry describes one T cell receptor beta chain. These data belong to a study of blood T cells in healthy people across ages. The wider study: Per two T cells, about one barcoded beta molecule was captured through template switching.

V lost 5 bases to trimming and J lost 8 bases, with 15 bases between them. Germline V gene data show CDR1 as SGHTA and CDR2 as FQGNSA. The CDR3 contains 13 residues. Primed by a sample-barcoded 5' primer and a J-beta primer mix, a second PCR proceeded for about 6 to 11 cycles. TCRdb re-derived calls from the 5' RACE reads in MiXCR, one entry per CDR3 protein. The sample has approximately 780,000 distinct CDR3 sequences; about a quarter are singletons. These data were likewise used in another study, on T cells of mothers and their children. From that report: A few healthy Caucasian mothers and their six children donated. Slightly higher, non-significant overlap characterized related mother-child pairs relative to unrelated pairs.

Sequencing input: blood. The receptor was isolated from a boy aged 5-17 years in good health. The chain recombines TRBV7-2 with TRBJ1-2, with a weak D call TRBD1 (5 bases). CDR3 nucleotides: TGTGCCAGCAGCCCCAGTGAGGGGTGGGGCTACACCTTC. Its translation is CASSPSEGWGYTF.